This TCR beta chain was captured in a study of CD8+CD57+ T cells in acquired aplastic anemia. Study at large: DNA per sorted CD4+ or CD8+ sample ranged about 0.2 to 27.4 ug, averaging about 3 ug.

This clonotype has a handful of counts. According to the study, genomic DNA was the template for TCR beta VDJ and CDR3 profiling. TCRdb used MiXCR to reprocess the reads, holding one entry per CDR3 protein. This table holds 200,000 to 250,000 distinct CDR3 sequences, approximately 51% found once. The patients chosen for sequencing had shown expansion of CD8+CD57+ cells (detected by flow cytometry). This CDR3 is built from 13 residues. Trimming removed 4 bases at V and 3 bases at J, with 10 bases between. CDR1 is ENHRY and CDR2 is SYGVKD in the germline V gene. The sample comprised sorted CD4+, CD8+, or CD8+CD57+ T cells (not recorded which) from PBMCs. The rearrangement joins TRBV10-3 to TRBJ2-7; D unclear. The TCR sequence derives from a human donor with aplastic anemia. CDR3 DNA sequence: TGTGCCATCAGTGGGGCGCTTAACTACGAGCAGTACTTC. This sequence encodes CAISGALNYEQYF.